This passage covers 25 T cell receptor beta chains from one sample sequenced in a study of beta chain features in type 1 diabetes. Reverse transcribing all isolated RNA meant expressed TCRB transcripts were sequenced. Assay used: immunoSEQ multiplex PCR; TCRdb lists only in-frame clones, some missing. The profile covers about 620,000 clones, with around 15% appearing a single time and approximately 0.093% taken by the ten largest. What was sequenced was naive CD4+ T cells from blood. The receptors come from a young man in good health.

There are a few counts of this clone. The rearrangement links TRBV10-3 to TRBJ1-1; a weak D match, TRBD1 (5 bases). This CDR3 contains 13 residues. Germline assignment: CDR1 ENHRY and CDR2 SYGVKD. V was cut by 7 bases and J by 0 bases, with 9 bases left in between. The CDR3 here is CAITQGLNTEAFF. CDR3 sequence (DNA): TGTGCCATCACGCAGGGCTTGAACACTGAAGCTTTCTTT.

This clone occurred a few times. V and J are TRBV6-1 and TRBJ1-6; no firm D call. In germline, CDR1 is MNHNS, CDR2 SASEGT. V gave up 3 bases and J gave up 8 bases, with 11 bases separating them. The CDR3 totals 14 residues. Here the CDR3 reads CASSEGGWDSPLHF. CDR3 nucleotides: TGTGCCAGCAGTGAGGGCGGGTGGGATTCACCCCTCCACTTT.

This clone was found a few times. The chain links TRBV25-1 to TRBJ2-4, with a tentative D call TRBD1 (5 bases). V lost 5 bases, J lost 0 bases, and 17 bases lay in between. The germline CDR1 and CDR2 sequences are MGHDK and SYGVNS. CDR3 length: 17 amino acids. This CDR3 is CASSKSGGHLAKNIQYF. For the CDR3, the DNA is TGTGCCAGCAGTAAATCGGGTGGACATCTAGCCAAAAACATTCAGTACTTC.

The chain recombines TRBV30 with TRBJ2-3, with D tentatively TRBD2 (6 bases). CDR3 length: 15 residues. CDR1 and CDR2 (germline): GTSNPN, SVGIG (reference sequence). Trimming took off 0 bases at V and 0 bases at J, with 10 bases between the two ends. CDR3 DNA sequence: TGTGCCTGGAGTGTACAAGGGACTAGCACAGATACGCAGTATTTT. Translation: CAWSVQGTSTDTQYF.

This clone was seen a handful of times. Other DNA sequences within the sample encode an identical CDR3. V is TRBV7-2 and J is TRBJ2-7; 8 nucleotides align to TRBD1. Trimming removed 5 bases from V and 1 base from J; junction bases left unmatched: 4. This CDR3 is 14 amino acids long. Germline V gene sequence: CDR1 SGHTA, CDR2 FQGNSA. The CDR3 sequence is CASSPGTGSYEQYF. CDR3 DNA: TGTGCCAGCAGCCCGGGGACAGGATCCTACGAGCAGTACTTC.

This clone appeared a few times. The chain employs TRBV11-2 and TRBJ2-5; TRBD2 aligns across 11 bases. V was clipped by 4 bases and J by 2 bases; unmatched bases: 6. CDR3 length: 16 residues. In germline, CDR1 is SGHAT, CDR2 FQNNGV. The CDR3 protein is CASSSRLAGLQETQYF. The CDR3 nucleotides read TGTGCCAGCAGCTCACGACTAGCGGGGCTACAAGAGACCCAGTACTTC.

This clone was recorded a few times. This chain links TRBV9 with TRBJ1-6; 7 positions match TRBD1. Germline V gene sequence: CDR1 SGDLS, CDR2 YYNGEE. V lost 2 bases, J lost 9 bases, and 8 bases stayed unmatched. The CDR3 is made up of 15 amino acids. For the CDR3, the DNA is TGTGCCAGCAGCGTCAGGGGGAATTTCGGTTCACCCCTCCACTTT. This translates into CASSVRGNFGSPLHF.

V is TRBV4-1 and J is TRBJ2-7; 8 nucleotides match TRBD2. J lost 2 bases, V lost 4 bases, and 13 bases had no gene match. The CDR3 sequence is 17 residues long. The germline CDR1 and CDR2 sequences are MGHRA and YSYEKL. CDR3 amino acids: CASSRQSLADLPYEQYF. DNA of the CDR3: TGCGCCAGCAGCCGACAGTCACTAGCGGATCTGCCCTACGAGCAGTACTTC.

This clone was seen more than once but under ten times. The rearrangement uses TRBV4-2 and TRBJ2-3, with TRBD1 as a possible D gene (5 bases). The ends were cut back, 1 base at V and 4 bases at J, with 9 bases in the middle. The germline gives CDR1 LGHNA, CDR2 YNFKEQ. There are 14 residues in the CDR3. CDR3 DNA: TGTGCCAGCAGCCAAGGCAGGGTGGCAGATACGCAGTATTTT. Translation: CASSQGRVADTQYF.

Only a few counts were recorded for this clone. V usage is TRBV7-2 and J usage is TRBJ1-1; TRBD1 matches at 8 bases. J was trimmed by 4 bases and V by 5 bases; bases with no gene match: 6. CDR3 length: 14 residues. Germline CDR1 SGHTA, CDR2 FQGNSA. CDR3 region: CASSPRDRITEAFF. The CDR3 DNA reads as TGTGCCAGCAGCCCCCGGGACAGGATCACTGAAGCTTTCTTT.

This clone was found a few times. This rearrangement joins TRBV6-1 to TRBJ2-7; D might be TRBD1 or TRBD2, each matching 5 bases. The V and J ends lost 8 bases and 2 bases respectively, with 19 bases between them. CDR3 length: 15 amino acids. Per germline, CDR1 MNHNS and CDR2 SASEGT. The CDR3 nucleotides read TGTGCCAGCCTCCGGGACCCGGTGTCAACCTACGAGCAGTACTTC. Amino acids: CASLRDPVSTYEQYF.

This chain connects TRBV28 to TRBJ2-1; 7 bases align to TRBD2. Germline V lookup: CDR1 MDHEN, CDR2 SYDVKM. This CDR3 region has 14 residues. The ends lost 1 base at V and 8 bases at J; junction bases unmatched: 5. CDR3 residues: CASSLSGRSHEQFF. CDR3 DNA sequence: TGTGCCAGCAGTTTATCCGGGAGGAGCCATGAGCAGTTCTTC.

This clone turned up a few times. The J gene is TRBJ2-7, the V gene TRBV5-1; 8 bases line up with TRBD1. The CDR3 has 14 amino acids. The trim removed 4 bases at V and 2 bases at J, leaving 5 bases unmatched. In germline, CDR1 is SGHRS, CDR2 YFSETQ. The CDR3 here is CASSEPGQAYEQYF. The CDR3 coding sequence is TGCGCCAGCAGCGAGCCGGGACAGGCCTACGAGCAGTACTTC.

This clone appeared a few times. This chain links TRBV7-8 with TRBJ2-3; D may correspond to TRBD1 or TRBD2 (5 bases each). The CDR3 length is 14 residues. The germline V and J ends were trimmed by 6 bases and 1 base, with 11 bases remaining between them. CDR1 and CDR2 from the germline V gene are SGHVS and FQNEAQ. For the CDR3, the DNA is TGTGCCAGCAGATCCGGGACCGGCACAGATACGCAGTATTTT. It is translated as CASRSGTGTDTQYF.

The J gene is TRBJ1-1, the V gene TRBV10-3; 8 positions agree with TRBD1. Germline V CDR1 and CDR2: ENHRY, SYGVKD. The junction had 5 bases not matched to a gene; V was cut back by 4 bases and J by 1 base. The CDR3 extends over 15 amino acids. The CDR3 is CAISVLGQGNTEAFF. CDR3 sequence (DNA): TGTGCCATCAGTGTGCTAGGACAGGGGAACACTGAAGCTTTCTTT.

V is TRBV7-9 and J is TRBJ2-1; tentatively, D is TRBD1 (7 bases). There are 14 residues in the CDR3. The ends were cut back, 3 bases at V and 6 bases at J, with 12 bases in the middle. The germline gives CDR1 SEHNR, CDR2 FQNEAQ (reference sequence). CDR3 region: CASSFPGGTNEQFF. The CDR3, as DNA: TGTGCCAGCAGCTTCCCAGGGGGGACCAATGAGCAGTTCTTC.

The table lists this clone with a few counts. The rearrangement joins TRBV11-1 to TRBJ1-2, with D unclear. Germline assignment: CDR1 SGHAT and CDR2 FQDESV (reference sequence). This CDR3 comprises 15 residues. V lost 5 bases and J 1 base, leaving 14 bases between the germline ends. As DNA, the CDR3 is TGTGCCAGCAGCATCAGGCCGAACCATAACTATGGCTACACCTTC. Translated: CASSIRPNHNYGYTF. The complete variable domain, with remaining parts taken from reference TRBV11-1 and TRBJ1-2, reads EAEVAQSPRYKITEKSQAVAFWCDPISGHATLYWYRQILGQGPELLVQFQDESVVDDSQLPKDRFSAERLKGVDSTLKIQPAELGDSAMYLCASSIRPNHNYGYTFGSGTRLTVV.

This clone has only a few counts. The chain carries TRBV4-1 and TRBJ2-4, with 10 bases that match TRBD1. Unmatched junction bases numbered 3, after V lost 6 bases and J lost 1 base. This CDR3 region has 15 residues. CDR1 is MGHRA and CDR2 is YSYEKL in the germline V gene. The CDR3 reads CASSRTGGAKNIQYF. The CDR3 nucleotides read TGCGCCAGCAGTCGGACAGGGGGGGCCAAAAACATTCAGTACTTC.

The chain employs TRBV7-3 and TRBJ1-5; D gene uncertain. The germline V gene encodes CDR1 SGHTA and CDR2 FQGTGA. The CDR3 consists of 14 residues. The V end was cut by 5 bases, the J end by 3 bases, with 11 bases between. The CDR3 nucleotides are TGTGCCAGCAGCCCTGGGAGCCACAATCAGCCCCAGCATTTT. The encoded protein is CASSPGSHNQPQHF.

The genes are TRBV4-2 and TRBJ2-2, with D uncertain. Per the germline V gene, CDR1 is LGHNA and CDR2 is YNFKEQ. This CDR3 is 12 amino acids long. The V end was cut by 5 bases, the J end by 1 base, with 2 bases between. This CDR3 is CASSVNTGELFF. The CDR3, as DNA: TGTGCCAGCAGCGTGAACACCGGGGAGCTGTTTTTT.

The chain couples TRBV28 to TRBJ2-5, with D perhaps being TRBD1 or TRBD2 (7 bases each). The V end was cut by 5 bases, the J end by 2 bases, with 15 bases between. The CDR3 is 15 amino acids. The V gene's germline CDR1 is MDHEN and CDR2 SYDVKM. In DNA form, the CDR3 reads TGTGCCAGCAGTCTTACCAGGGGGGGTCAAGAGACCCAGTACTTC. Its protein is CASSLTRGGQETQYF.

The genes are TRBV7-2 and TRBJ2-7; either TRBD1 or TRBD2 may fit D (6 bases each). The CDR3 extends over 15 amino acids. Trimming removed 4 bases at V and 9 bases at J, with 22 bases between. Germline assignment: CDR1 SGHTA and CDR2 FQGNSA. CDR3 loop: CASSWVGGLSQGQYF. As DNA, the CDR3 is TGTGCCAGCAGCTGGGTGGGGGGCCTCTCCCAGGGGCAGTACTTC.

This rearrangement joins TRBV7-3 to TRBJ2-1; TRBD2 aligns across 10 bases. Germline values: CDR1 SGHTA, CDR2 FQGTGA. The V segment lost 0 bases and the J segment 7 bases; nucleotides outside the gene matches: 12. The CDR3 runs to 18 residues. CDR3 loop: CASSLTVPKRGGGNEQFF. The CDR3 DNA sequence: TGTGCCAGCAGCTTAACCGTCCCCAAGCGGGGGGGCGGGAATGAGCAGTTCTTC.

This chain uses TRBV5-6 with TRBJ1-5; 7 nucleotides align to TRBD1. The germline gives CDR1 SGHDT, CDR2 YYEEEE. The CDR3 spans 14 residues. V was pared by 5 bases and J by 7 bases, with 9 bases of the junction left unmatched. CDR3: CASRVQGGEQPQHF. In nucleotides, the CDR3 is TGTGCCAGCAGAGTGCAGGGGGGAGAACAGCCCCAGCATTTT.

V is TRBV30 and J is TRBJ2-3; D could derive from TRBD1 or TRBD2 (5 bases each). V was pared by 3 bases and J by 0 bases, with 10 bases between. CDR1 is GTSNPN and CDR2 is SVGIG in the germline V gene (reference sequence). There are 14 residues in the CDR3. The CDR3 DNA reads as TGTGCCTGGAGCATGGGACCGAGCACAGATACGCAGTATTTT. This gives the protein CAWSMGPSTDTQYF.